The 10 T cell receptor beta chains reported below all come from one sample, sequenced in a study of cytomegalovirus exposure and HLA in healthy donors. The PCR made use of 60 Vbeta and 13 Jbeta primers. Only in-frame clones appear in the TCRdb table, and some are missing; sequencing was by immunoSEQ multiplex PCR. The table shows roughly 140,000 clones, with 79% occurring only once. The sample was PBMCs. Source of these receptors: a middle-aged woman in good health and CMV-seropositive.

In its sample, this clone was seen a few times. V usage is TRBV6-4 and J usage is TRBJ1-6; no clear D. Trimming removed 8 bases from V and 9 bases from J, with 14 bases in between. CDR1 MRHNA and CDR2 SNTAGT come from the germline V gene. This CDR3 is built from 13 residues. The CDR3 sequence: CASGREEGSPLHF. In nucleotides, the CDR3 is TGTGCCAGCGGGCGGGAAGAGGGTTCACCCCTCCACTTT.

The CDR3 DNA follows: TGCAGTGCTAGTGGGGGGTACGAGCAGTACTTC. Its translation: CSASGGYEQYF. The chain recombines TRBV20-1 with TRBJ2-7, with D possibly TRBD2 on 6 matching bases. Germline CDR1 and CDR2: DFQATT and SNEGSKA (reference sequence). V was pared by 3 bases and J by 4 bases, with 7 bases between. The CDR3 consists of 11 residues.

This chain joins TRBV11-1 and TRBJ2-1, with TRBD2 matching 10 bases. Germline values: CDR1 SGHAT, CDR2 FQDESV (reference sequence). CDR3 size: 15 residues. The ends lost 5 bases at V and 7 bases at J; junction bases unmatched: 8. The CDR3 sequence: CASSAELAGPNEQFF. Here the CDR3 DNA reads TGTGCCAGCAGCGCGGAACTAGCGGGGCCTAATGAGCAGTTCTTC.

This chain joins TRBV2 and TRBJ1-4; D is possibly TRBD1 (5 bases). The V and J ends lost 3 bases and 4 bases respectively, with 12 bases between them. Germline V CDR1 and CDR2: SNHLY, FYNNEI. The CDR3 totals 15 residues. The CDR3 sequence: CASSELGGDNEKLFF. For the CDR3, the DNA is TGTGCCAGCAGTGAGTTGGGGGGTGATAATGAAAAACTGTTTTTT.

V gene TRBV2 combines with J gene TRBJ2-1; 7 bases agree with TRBD1. This CDR3 has 11 amino acids. The germline V gene has CDR1 SNHLY and CDR2 FYNNEI. The CDR3 DNA reads TGTGTGCTCCAGGGGGACGGTGAGCAGTTCTTC. It yields the protein CVLQGDGEQFF.

The chain has TRBV28 and TRBJ1-5; maybe TRBD1 (5 bases). The V gene's germline CDR1 is MDHEN and CDR2 SYDVKM. V was pared by 5 bases and J by 11 bases, with 19 bases between. This CDR3 is 14 amino acids long. CDR3 coding DNA: TGTGCCAGCAGTCCCGGACACCAAGCTAGTGCCCAGCATTTT. This gives the protein CASSPGHQASAQHF.

The V call is TRBV5-1, the J call TRBJ2-7; 8 nucleotides line up with TRBD1. CDR1 is SGHRS, CDR2 YFSETQ, per germline. This CDR3 is 14 amino acids long. V gave up 1 base and J gave up 4 bases; unmatched junction bases: 4. DNA for the CDR3: TGCGCCAGCAGCTTGACAGGGGGAGAATACGAGCAGTACTTC. Protein: CASSLTGGEYEQYF.

This chain joins TRBV27 and TRBJ1-2, with 7 bases that match TRBD1. This CDR3 contains 13 residues. Unmatched junction bases numbered 5, after V lost 5 bases and J lost 5 bases. From germline, CDR1 is MNHEY and CDR2 SMNVEV (reference sequence). CDR3 residues: CASSPKQGYGYTF. Here the CDR3 DNA reads TGTGCCAGCAGTCCAAAACAGGGGTATGGCTACACCTTC.

For the CDR3, the DNA is TGTGCCAGCAGTACCTACATCTCTAGGTACGAGCAGTACTTC. This encodes CASSTYISRYEQYF. The chain couples TRBV6-5 to TRBJ2-7; no definite D call. V was shortened by 5 bases and J by 4 bases, with 15 bases between the two germline ends. CDR3 length equals 14 residues. From germline, CDR1 is MNHEY and CDR2 SVGAGI.

The chain has TRBV6-5 and TRBJ1-6; 9 bases line up with TRBD1. The CDR3 is made up of 13 amino acids. Per germline, CDR1 MNHEY and CDR2 SVGAGI. Germline trimming cut 5 bases from V and 11 bases from J; bases unmatched to any gene: 4. The CDR3 bases are TGTGCCAGCAGTCGTGACAGGGGGACACCCCTCCACTTT. Translation gives CASSRDRGTPLHF.